This is a list of T cell receptor beta chains from one sample in a study of CD8+ T cells in alopecia areata. Assay: immunoSEQ multiplex PCR; the TCRdb copy retains only in-frame clones and omits some. Seen here are 110,000 to 150,000 clones, roughly 64% observed once, and the top ten hold about 6.8%. The sequenced sample was CD4+ T cells sorted from blood, obtained at week 0. These receptors were obtained from a human donor with alopecia areata. The conserved cysteine and the conserved F or W are not part of the CDR3 here. A D gene is named only where the DNA matches it firmly.

>TRBJ1-3|TRBV27|NA
ASSSSSSNVRNTIY
>TRBJ2-2|TRBV30|NA
AWSARLDTGELF
>TRBJ2-5|TRBV4-1|NA
ASSQWQKETQY
>TRBJ1-2|TRBV29-1|NA
SVDGGFNYGYT
>TRBJ2-7|TRBV30|TRBD1
AWMKQGADEQY
>TRBJ2-1|TRBV30|TRBD2
AWSADMGLAGGEQF
>TRBJ2-5|TRBV2|NA
ASRGRETEETQY
>TRBJ1-1|TRBV30|NA
AWSRGLAEAF
>TRBJ1-5|TRBV30|NA
AWGPNSNQPQH
>TRBJ2-5|TRBV11-2|NA
ASSWSLETQY
>TRBJ2-3|TRBV29-1|NA
SVVPSGWDTQY
>TRBJ2-2|TRBV4-2|NA
ASSQGTGGELF
>TRBJ1-2|TRBV7-2|NA
ASSPDSNYGYT
>TRBJ2-7|TRBV2|NA
ASGISYEQY
>TRBJ1-2|TRBV20-1|NA
STDIHYGYT
>TRBJ2-5|TRBV7-9|TRBD2
ASSSRLAGHQETQY
>TRBJ2-7|TRBV11-2|NA
ASMPGHGKKGEQY
>TRBJ2-7|TRBV7-9|TRBD2
ASSLASGGDRQY
>TRBJ1-1|TRBV29-1|NA
SVRQMNTEAF
>TRBJ1-2|TRBV4-1|NA
ASSQVTGRYGYT
>TRBJ1-2|TRBV7-2|NA
ASSLFDPTTYGYT
>TRBJ2-7|TRBV4-2|NA
ASSSGTIEQY
>TRBJ2-2|TRBV9|TRBD2
ASRLGTSGGLDTGELF
>TRBJ2-5|TRBV15|TRBD2
ATSRISGTSGRKTQY
>TRBJ1-4|TRBV10-3|NA
AISDGQGGEKLF
>TRBJ2-7|TRBV4-3|NA
ASSQDFGRTYEQY
>TRBJ2-7|TRBV29-1|TRBD1
SADRGSGEQY
>TRBJ2-5|TRBV5-8|TRBD2
ASSQGTSGTHGTQY
>TRBJ2-5|TRBV6-1|NA
ASSDFETQY
>TRBJ2-3|TRBV5-1|TRBD2
ASSSGLAGGSTDTQY
>TRBJ2-3|TRBV7-2|TRBD2
ASSKYPGLATDTQY
>TRBJ2-7|TRBV21-1|NA
ASSTGRTTYEQY
>TRBJ1-1|TRBV25-1|NA
ASIGMGQAEAF
>TRBJ1-4|TRBV4-2|NA
ASSQGESGEKLF
>TRBJ2-7|TRBV4-2|NA
ASSQETGAIHEQY
>TRBJ2-3|TRBV11-1|TRBD1
ASSARGEGADTDTQY
>TRBJ1-6|TRBV2|TRBD1
ASNPGTANSPLH
>TRBJ1-4|TRBV7-9|NA
ASSLAVMAENEKLF
>TRBJ2-1|TRBV29-1|TRBD2
SPPGRGPYNEQF
>TRBJ1-2|TRBV7-2|NA
ASSLEVYGYT
>TRBJ1-1|TRBV13|NA
ASSSVNTEAF
>TRBJ1-6|TRBV30|NA
AWRDSYSPLH
>TRBJ2-5|TRBV29-1|TRBD2
SVDSGGETQY
>TRBJ1-2|TRBV6-6|NA
ASRTGAHGYT
>TRBJ2-3|TRBV11-2|NA
ASSSNTDTQY
>TRBJ2-2|TRBV11-1|NA
ASSLAPGAGELF
>TRBJ2-1|TRBV5-6|TRBD2
ASSKRLAGGYNEQF
>TRBJ2-7|TRBV6-6|NA
ASSYSNPSEQY
>TRBJ2-7|TRBV2|NA
ASSEVTGSYEQY
>TRBJ2-3|TRBV30|NA
AWKGQLYTDTQY
>TRBJ2-1|TRBV11-1|TRBD1
ASSKRQGPQQF
>TRBJ1-5|TRBV2|NA
ASSELGDQPQH
>TRBJ2-3|TRBV30|NA
AWSTGTRMTTDTQY
>TRBJ2-7|TRBV6-5|NA
ARPRTGDEQY
>TRBJ2-3|TRBV18|NA
ASSPNTDTQY